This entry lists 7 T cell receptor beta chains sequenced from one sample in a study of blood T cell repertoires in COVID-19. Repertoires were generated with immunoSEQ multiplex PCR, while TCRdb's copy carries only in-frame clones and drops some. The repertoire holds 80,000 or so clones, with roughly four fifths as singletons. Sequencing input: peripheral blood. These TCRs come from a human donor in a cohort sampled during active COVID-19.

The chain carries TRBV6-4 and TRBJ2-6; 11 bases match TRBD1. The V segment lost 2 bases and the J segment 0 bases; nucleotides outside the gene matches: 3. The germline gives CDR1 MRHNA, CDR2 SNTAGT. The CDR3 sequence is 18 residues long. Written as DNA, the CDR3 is TGTGCCAGCAGTGACGGGACAGGGGGGGCCTCTGGGGCCAACGTCCTGACTTTC. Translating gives CASSDGTGGASGANVLTF.

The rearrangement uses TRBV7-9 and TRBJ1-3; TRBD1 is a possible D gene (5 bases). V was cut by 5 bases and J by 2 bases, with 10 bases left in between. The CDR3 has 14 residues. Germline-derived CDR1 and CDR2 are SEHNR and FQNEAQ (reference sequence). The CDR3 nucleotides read TGTGCCAGCAGCCTCCTCAGGGCTGGAAACACCATATATTTT. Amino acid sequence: CASSLLRAGNTIYF.

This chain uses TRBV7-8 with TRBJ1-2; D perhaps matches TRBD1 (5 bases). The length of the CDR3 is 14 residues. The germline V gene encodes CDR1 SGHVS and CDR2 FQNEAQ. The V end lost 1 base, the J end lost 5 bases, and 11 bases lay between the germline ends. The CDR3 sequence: CASSLEAGKYGYTF. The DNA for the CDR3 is TGTGCCAGCAGCTTAGAGGCAGGGAAATATGGCTACACCTTC.

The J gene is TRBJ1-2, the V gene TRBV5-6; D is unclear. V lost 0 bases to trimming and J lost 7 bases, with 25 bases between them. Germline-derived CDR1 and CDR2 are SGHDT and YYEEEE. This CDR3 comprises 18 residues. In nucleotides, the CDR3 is TGTGCCAGCAGCTTGGCGCCTGGTGGAGAAACGTTGTATGGTGGCTACACCTTC. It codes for CASSLAPGGETLYGGYTF.

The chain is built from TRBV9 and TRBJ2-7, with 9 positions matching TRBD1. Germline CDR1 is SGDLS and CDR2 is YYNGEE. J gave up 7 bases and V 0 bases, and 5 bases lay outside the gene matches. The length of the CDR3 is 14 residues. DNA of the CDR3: TGTGCCAGCAGCGTAGGGGACAGGGCGAGGGAGCAGTACTTC. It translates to CASSVGDRAREQYF.

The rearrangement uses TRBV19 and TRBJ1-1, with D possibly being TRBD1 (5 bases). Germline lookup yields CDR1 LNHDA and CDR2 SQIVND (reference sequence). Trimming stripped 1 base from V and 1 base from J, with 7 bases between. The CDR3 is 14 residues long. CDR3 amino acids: CASSIGQQNTEAFF. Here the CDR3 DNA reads TGTGCCAGTAGTATAGGACAGCAGAACACTGAAGCTTTCTTT.

DNA of the CDR3: TGTGCCAGCAGCTTGGGGACAGGGGGGCGCAATCAGCCCCAGCATTTT. Translation: CASSLGTGGRNQPQHF. This chain connects TRBV5-4 to TRBJ1-5, with 10 positions matching TRBD1. Germline V gives CDR1 SGHNT, CDR2 YYREEE (reference sequence). V lost 0 bases to trimming and J lost 2 bases; unmatched junction nucleotides: 2. The CDR3 runs 16 residues.